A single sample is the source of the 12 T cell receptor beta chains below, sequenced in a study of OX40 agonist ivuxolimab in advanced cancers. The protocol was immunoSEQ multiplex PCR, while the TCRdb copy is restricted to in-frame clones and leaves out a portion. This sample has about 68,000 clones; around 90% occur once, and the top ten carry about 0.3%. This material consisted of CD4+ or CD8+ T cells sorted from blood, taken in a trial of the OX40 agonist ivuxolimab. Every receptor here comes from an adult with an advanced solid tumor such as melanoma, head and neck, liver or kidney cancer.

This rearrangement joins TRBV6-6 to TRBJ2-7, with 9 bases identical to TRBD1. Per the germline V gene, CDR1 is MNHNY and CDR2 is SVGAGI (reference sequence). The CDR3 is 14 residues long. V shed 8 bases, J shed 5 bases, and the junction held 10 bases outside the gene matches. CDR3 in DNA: TGTGCCAGCGGGGGGAGGACAGGGGTCCACGAGCAGTACTTC. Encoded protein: CASGGRTGVHEQYF.

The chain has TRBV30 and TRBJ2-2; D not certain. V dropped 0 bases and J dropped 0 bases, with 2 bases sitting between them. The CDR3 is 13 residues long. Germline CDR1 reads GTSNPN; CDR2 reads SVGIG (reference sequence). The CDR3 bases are TGTGCCTGGAGTGTACCGAACACCGGGGAGCTGTTTTTT. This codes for CAWSVPNTGELFF.

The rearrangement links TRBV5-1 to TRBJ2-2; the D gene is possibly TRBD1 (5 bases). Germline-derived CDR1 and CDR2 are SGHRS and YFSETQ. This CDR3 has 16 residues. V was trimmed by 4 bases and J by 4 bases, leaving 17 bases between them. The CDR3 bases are TGCGCCAGCAGCCGCCCGGTTGGGGCGAGCACCGGGGAGCTGTTTTTT. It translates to CASSRPVGASTGELFF.

CDR3 amino acids: CASRQILYNTDTQYF. The DNA for the CDR3 is TGTGCCAGTAGACAGATCCTCTACAACACAGATACGCAGTATTTT. The chain is built from TRBV19 and TRBJ2-3; D is uncertain. V lost 6 bases to trimming and J lost 2 bases, with 15 bases between them. This CDR3 is built from 15 residues. CDR1 and CDR2 (germline): LNHDA, SQIVND (reference sequence). The full variable domain, with the rest looked up from reference TRBV19 and TRBJ2-3, is DGGITQSPKYLFRKEGQNVTLSCEQNLNHDAMYWYRQDPGQGLRLIYYSQIVNDFQKGDIAEGYSVSREKKESFPLTVTSAQKNPTAFYLCASRQILYNTDTQYFGPGTRLTVL.

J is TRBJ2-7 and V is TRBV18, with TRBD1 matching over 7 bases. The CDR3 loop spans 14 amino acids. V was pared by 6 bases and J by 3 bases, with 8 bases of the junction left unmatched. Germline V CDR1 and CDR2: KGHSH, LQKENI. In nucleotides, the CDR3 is TGTGCCAGCTCTCCTCAGTCAGGGGGCTACGAGCAGTACTTC. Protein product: CASSPQSGGYEQYF.

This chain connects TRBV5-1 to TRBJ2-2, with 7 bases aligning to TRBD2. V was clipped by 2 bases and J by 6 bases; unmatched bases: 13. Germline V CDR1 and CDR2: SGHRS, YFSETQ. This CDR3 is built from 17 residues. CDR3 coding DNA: TGCGCCAGCAGCTTTCGGGAGGACATGGGATGGGCCGGGGAGCTGTTTTTT. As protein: CASSFREDMGWAGELFF.

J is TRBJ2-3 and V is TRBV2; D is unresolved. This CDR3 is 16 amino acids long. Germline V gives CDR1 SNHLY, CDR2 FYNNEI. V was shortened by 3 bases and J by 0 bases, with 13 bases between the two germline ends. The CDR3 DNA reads TGTGCCAGCAGTGATGGCAGATCATTTAGCACAGATACGCAGTATTTT. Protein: CASSDGRSFSTDTQYF.

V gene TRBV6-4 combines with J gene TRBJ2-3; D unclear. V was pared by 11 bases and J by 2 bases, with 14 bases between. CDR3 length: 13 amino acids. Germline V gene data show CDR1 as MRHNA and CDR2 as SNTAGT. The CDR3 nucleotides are TGTGCCGCAGCCCGCGAGTTCACAGATACGCAGTATTTT. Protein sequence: CAAAREFTDTQYF.

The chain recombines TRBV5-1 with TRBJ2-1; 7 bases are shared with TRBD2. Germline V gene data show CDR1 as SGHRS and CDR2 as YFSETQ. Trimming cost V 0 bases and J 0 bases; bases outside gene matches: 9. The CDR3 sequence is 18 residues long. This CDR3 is CASSLVQVGGSSYNEQFF. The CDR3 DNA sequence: TGCGCCAGCAGCTTGGTTCAAGTCGGCGGGAGCTCCTACAATGAGCAGTTCTTC.

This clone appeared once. CDR3 DNA: TGTGCCAGTAGTATGTTCGCAGAAAGATACTCCTACGAGCAGTACTTC. Translated, it gives CASSMFAERYSYEQYF. This sequence joins TRBV19 and TRBJ2-7; no reliable D call. Germline V CDR1 and CDR2: LNHDA, SQIVND (reference sequence). With 3 bases removed from V and 0 bases from J, the gap between germline ends came to 15 bases. The CDR3 contains 16 residues.

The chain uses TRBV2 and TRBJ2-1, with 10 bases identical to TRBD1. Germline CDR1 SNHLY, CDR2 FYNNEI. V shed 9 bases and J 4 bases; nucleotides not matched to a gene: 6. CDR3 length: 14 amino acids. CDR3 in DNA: TGTGCCAGTAACCGGGACAGGGGTTACAATGAGCAGTTCTTC. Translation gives CASNRDRGYNEQFF.

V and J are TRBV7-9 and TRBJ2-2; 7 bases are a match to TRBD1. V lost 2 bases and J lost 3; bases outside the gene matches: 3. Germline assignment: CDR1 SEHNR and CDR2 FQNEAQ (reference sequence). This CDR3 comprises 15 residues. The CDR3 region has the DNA TGTGCCAGCAGCTTATCACAGGGGTACACCGGGGAGCTGTTTTTT. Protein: CASSLSQGYTGELFF.